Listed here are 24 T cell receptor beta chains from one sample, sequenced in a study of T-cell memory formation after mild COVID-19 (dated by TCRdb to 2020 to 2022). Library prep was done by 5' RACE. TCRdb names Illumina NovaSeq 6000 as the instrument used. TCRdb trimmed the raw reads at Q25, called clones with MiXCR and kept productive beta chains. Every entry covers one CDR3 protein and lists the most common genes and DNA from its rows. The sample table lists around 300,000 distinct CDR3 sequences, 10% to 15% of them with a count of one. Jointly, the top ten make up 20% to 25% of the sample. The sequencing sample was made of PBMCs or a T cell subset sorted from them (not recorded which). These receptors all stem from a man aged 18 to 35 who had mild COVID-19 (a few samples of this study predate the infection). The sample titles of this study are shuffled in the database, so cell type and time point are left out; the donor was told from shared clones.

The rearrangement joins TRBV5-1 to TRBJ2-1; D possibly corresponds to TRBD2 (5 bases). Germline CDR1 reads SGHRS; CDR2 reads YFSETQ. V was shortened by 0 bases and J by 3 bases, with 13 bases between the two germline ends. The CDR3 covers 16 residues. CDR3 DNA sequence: TGCGCCAGCAGCTTGGAGAGACGGGGTGACTACAATGAGCAGTTCTTC. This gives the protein CASSLERRGDYNEQFF.

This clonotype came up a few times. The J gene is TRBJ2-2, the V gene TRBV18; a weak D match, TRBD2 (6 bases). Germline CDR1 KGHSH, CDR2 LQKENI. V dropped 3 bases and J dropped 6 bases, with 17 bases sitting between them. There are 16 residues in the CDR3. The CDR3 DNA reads TGTGCCAGCTCACCGGTCGTCCATGCGGGATCCGGGGAGCTGTTTTTT. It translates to CASSPVVHAGSGELFF.

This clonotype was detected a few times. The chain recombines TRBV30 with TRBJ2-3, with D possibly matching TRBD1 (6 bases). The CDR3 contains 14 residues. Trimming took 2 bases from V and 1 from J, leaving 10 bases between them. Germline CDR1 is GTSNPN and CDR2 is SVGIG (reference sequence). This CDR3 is CAWSLRGGTDTQYF. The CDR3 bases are TGTGCCTGGAGTCTCAGGGGAGGCACAGATACGCAGTATTTT.

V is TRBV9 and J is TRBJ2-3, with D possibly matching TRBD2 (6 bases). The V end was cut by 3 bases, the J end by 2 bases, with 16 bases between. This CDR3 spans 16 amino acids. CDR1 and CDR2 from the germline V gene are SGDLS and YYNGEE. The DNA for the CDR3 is TGTGCCAGCAGCGCGCCCTTGGGGGGACTCACAGATACGCAGTATTTT. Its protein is CASSAPLGGLTDTQYF.

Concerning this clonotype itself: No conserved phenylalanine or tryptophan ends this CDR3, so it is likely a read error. This chain's CDR3 is CASSLALAGQETQYL. The CDR3 nucleotides are TGCGCCAGCAGCTTGGCCTTAGCGGGCCAAGAGACCCAGTACTTA. This sequence joins TRBV5-1 and TRBJ2-5; 7 nucleotides match TRBD2. The ends lost 0 bases at V and 1 base at J; junction bases unmatched: 3. There are 15 residues in the CDR3. Germline CDR1 and CDR2: SGHRS and YFSETQ.

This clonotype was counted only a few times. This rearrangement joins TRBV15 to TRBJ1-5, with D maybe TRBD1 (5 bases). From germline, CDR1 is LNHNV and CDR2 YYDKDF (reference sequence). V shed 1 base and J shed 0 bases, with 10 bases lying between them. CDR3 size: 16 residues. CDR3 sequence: CATSRVAGFSNQPQHF. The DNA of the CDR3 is TGTGCCACCAGCAGAGTCGCAGGGTTTAGCAATCAGCCCCAGCATTTT.

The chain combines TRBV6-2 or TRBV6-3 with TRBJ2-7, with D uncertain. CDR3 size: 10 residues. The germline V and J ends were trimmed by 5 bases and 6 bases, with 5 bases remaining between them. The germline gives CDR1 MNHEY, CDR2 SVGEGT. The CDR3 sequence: CASSPCEQYV. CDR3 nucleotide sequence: TGTGCCAGCAGTCCTTGCGAGCAGTACGTC.

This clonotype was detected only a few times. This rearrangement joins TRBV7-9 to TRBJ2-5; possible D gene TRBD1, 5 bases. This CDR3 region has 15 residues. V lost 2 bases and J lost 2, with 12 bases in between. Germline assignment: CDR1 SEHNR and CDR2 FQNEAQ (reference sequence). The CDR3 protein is CASSLWGVGQETQYF. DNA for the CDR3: TGTGCCAGCAGCTTATGGGGCGTGGGGCAAGAGACCCAGTACTTC.

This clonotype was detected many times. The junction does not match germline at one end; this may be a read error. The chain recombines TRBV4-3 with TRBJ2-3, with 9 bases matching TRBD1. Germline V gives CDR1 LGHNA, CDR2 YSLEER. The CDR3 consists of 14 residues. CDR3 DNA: TGTGCCAGCAGCCAGGACAGGGGAGCAGATACGCAGTATTTT. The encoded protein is CASSQDRGADTQYF.

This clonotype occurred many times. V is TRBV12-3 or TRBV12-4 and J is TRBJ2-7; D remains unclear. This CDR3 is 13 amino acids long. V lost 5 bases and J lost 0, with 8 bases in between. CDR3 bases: TGTGCCAGCAGTGCCGGGCCCTCCTACGAGCAGTACTTC. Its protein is CASSAGPSYEQYF.

CDR3 in DNA: TGCAGTGCTAGCGACCCGACCGGGACGACCGGGGAGCTGTTTTTT. This translates into CSASDPTGTTGELFF. V gene TRBV20-1 combines with J gene TRBJ2-2; D is tentatively TRBD1 or TRBD2 (5 bases each). This CDR3 is 15 amino acids long. Per the germline V gene, CDR1 is DFQATT and CDR2 is SNEGSKA (reference sequence). V gave up 3 bases and J gave up 5 bases, with 16 bases separating them.

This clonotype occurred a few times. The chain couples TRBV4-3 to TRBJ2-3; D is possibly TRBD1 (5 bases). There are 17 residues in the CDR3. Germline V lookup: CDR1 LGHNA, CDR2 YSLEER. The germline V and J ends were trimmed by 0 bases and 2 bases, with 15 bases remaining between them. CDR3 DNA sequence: TGCGCCAGCAGCCAAGATAACCTACAGGCAACCACAGATACGCAGTATTTT. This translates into CASSQDNLQATTDTQYF.

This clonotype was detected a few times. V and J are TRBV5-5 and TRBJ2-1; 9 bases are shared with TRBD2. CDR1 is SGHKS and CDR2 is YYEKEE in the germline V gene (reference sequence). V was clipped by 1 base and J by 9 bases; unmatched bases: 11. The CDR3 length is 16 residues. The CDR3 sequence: CASSLLGSGGGAEQFF. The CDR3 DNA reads TGTGCCAGCAGCTTGCTAGGTAGCGGGGGTGGGGCTGAGCAGTTCTTC. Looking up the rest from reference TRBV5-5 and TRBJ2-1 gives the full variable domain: DAGVTQSPTHLIKTRGQQVTLRCSPISGHKSVSWYQQVLGQGPQFIFQYYEKEERGRGNFPDRFSARQFPNYSSELNVNALLLGDSALYLCASSLLGSGGGAEQFFGPGTRLTVL.

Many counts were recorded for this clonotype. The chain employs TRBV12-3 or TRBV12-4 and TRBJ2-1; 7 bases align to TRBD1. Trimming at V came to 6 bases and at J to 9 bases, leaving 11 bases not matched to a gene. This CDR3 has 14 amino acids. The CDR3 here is CASSIPGQWFEQFF. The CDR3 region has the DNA TGTGCCAGCAGCATCCCGGGACAGTGGTTTGAGCAGTTCTTC.

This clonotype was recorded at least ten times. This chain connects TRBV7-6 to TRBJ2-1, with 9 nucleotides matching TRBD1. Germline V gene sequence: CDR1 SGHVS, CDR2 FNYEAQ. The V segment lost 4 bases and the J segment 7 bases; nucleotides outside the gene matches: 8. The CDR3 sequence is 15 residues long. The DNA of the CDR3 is TGTGCCAGCAGCTCACCTCGGGGACAGGGAAATGAGCAGTTCTTC. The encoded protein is CASSSPRGQGNEQFF.

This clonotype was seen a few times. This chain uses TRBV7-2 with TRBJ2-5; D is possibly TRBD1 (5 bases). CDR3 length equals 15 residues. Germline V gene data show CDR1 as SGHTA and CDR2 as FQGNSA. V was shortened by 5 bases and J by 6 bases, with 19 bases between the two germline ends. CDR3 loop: CASSPRQTSSKTQYF. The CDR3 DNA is TGTGCCAGCAGCCCCCGACAGACCTCATCGAAGACCCAGTACTTC.

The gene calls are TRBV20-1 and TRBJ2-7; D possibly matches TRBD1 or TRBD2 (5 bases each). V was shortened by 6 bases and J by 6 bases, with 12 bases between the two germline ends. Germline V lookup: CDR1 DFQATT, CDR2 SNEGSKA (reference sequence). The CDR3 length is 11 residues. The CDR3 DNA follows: TGCAGTGCCGGGACCCCCTCCGAGCAGTACGTC. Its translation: CSAGTPSEQYV.

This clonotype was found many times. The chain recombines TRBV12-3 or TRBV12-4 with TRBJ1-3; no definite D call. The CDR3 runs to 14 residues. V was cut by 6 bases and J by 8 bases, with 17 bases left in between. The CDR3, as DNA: TGTGCCAGCAGGAGAACTGGGGTGGAGGACACCATATATTTT. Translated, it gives CASRRTGVEDTIYF.

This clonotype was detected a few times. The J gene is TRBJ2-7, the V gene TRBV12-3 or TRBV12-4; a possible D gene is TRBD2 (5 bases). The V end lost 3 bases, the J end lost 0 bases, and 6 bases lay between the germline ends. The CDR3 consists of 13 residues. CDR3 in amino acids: CASSFEGSYEQYV. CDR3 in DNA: TGTGCCAGCAGTTTTGAGGGCTCCTACGAGCAGTACGTC.

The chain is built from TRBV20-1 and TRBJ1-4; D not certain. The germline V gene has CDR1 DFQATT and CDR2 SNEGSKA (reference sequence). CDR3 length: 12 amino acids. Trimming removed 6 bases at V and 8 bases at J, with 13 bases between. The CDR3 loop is CSAPVEGEKLFF. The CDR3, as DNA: TGCAGTGCCCCGGTGGAGGGAGAAAAACTGTTTTTT.

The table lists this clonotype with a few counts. CDR3 amino acids: CASSLGEDRREKLFF. As DNA, the CDR3 is TGCGCCAGCAGCTTGGGGGAGGACAGACGGGAAAAACTGTTTTTT. The chain uses TRBV5-1 and TRBJ1-4; D perhaps matches TRBD1 (6 bases). Germline-derived CDR1 and CDR2 are SGHRS and YFSETQ. The ends were cut back, 0 bases at V and 8 bases at J, with 14 bases in the middle. The CDR3 is 15 residues long.

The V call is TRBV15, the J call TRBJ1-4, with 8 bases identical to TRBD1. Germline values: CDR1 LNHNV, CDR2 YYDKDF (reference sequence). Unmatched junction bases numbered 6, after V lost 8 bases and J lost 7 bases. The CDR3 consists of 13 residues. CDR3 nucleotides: TGTGCCACCCGACAGGGGATGTCTGAAAAACTGTTTTTT. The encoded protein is CATRQGMSEKLFF.

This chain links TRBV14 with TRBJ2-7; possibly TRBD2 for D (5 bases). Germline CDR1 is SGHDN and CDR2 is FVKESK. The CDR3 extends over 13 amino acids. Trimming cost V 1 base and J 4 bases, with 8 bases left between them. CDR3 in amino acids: CASSQVREYEQYV. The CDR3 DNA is TGTGCCAGCAGCCAAGTAAGGGAGTACGAGCAGTACGTC.

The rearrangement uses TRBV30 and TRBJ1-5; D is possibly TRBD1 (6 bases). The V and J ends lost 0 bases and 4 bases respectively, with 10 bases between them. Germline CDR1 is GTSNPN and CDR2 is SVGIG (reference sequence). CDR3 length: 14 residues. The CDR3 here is CAWSVGQGNQPQHF. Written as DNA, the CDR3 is TGTGCCTGGAGTGTAGGGCAGGGGAATCAGCCCCAGCATTTT.